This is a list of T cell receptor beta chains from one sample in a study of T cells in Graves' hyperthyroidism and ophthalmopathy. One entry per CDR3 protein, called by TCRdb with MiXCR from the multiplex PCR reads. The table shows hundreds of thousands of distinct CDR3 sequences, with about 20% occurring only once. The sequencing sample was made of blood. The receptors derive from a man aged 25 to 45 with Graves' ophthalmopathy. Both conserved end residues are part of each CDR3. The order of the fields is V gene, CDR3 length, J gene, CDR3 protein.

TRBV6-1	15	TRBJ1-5	CASGGGTGSNQPQHF
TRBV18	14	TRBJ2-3	CASSKAGGEDTQYF
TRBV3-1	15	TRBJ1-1	CASSRPRTGNTEAFF
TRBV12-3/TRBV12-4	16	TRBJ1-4	CASSLWGGGGNEKLFF
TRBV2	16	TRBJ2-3	CASSYGQGGSTDTQYF
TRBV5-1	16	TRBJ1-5	CASSLESLGGNQPQHF
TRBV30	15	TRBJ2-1	CAWSIGSGSRDEQFF
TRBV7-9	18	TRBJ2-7	CASSLGPGVRRGTHEQYF
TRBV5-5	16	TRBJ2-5	CASSLEFLGKQETQYF
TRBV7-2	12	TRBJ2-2	CASSSRTGELFF
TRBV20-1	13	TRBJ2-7	CSARGQFLYEQYF
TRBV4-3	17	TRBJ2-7	CASSQGARTSIPYEQYF
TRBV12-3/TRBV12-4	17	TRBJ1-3	CASSLAHPQGGGNTIYF
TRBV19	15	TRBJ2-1	CASSMEEARSNEQFF
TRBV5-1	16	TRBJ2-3	CASSLDQAGWGDTQYF
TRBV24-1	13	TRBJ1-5	CATSAGGNQPQHF
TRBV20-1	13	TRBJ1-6	CSARDHGDSPLHF
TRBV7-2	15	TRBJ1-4	CASSFYRSTNEKLFF
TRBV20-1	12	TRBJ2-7	CSASQQVYEQYF
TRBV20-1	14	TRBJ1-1	CSARRGKVGTEAFF
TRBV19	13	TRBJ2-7	CASSIGTLYEQYF
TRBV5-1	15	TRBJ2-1	CASSLLSGSGNEQFF
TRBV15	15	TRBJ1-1	CATSREGGAGTEAFF
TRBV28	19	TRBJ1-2	CASSLFDGAYRKANYGYTF
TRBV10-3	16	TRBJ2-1	CAISESQGVGHNEQFF
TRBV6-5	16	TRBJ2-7	CASSYSNGGRAHEQYF
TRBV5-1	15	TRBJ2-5	CASSRTGPGEETQYF
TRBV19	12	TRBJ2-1	CASRNIRSEQFF
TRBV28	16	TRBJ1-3	CASSWSGSSSGNTIYF
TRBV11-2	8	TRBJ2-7	CASWREYF
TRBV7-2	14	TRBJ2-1	CASSPKTRGNEQFF
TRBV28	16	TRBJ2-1	CASRSKTISSYNEQFF
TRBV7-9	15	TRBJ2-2	CASSLTWTYTGELFF
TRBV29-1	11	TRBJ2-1	CSDFHDNEQFF
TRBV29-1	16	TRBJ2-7	CSATGTSGDRSYEQYF
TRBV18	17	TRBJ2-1	CASSQGTARSSYNEQFF
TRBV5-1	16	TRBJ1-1	CASSRSGTGSSEEAFF
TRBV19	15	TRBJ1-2	CASSTTTGTVYGYTF
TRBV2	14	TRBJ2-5	CASRRGWGQETQYF
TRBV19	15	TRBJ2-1	CASSIATGGYNEQFF
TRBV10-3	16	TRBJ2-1	CAISESASGPYGEQFF
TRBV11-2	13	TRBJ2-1	CASSRDYRQEQFF
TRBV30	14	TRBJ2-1	CAWSQQVGHNEQFF
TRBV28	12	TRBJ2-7	CASSLPNYEQYF
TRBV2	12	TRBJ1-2	CASQDRADGYTF
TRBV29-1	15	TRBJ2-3	CSVEAWASVTDTQYF
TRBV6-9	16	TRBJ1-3	CASSYSQSSSGNTIYF